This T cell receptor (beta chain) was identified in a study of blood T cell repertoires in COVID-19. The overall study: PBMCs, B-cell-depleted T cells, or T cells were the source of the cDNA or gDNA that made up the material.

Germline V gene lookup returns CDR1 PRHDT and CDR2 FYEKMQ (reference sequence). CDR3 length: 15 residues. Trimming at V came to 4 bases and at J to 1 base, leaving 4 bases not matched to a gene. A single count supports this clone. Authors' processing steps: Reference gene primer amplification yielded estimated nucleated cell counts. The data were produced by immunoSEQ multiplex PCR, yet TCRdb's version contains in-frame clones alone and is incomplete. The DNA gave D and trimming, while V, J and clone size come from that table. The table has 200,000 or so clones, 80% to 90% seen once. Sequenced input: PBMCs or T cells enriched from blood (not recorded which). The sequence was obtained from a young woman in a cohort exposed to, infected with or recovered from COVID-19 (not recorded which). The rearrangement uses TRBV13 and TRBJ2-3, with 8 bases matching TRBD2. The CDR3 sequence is CASSWRAGGTDTQYF. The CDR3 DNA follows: TGTGCCAGCAGCTGGAGAGCGGGGGGCACAGATACGCAGTATTTT.